This record covers a single T cell receptor beta chain. Its antigen remains undetermined. Within one base of it there is no much larger clone, and no base qualities were kept. In the ViraFEST assay, PBMC were stimulated with viral peptide pools, and antigen-specific CD4+ T cell clonotypes were then identified by expansion using TCR sequencing. After less than eleven days of culture, CD4+ T cells were isolated with the EasySep CD4+ T cell isolation kit. PCR-confirmed SARS-CoV-2 infection had occurred in convalescent patients between March and December 2020, before the Alpha, Beta and Delta variants emerged in the United States. Over 1.5 million PBMC per well were cultured with approximately 10 ug/ml peptides in IMDM containing roughly 5% human AB serum, approximately 10 IU/ml IL-2 and gentamicin. An HIV-1 Nef peptide pool was used as the negative control culture condition. Half of the culture medium was replaced with fresh IL-2-containing medium on days 3 and 7. Unless noted otherwise, every peptide stimulation condition was cultured in triplicate wells. Using Ficoll-Paque Plus gradient centrifugation, PBMC were separated from whole blood and then either used fresh or cryopreserved at -140C. The QIAamp micro DNA kit was used to extract genomic DNA from the cultured CD4+ T cells.

This entry is derived from a study of vaccination effects on CD4 cells after COVID-19 (dated by TCRdb to 2022 to 2024). With regard to the full study: Participants received two doses of either the BNT162b2 or the mRNA-1273 mRNA SARS-CoV-2 vaccine. In the study, cultures from other donors were sequenced using the Oncomine TCR Beta short-read assay on an Illumina iSeq 100. In both COVID-19 convalescent patients and infection-naive vaccine recipients, the study compared SARS-CoV-2 spike-specific CD4+ TCR repertoires from before mRNA vaccination with those from after it. Pre-vaccine samples from a couple of convalescent patients were drawn 16 days and one week before the first dose, 142 and 148 days after COVID-19 diagnosis. Altogether, some ten COVID-19 convalescent patients and a few SARS-CoV-2-naive healthy vaccine recipients made up the full study.

V is shortened by 1 base, J by 3 bases, and the region joining them spans 23 bases. The CDR3 spans 19 residues, from the cysteine through the phenylalanine. The CDR3 DNA has 57 bases and is translated from base 1. Taken from the germline V gene, the CDR1 and CDR2 loops are MGHRA and YSYEKL. Libraries were built with the immunoSEQ multiplex PCR assay. DNA from the cultured, isolated CD4+ T cells was subjected to TCR beta CDR3 sequencing. In the paper's pipeline: Non-productive TCR sequences were removed, reads were trimmed to the CDR3 region, and CDR3s of at least 7 amino acids were retained. Antigen-specific clonotypes were identified with the MANAFEST web app by comparing expansion in peptide wells against reference cultures. To count as positive, a clone had to show expansion at FDR<0.05 compared with the reference and with all other wells, an odds ratio above 5, and a frequency above 0.1% in two replicate wells. Cross-reactive clonotypes were defined as significantly expanded in SARS-CoV-2 spike wells and in at least one common cold coronavirus spike condition. CDR3 similarity was assessed by Levenshtein distance using the stringdist R package, and unrooted trees were constructed with ape in R 3.6.1. TCRdb retrieved this table from immuneACCESS and kept in-frame rearrangements only. Not all clones are present; in checked studies, unresolved V genes account for under half, and no reason is known for the remainder. V, J and clone size reflect that table, while D and trimming were determined from the DNA. In this sample the table shows 55,000 to 90,000 clones, roughly 73% of which occur a single time. The top ten hold 5% of the sample.

Overall study outcomes, separate from this receptor: The study was limited by a small number of convalescent patients, and early post-infection timepoints were lacking. Among convalescent patients, the spike-reactive repertoire after vaccination was made up mainly of new vaccine-induced clones that were largely distinct from the clones induced by infection. At late post-vaccination timepoints, both infection-induced and vaccine-induced clones showed marked clonal contraction, consistent with waning T cell responses.

The TCR was taken from a human donor who had a prior SARS-CoV-2 infection. The sample consisted of CD4+ T cells from PBMCs cultured with HIV peptides, taken before COVID-19 vaccination. The cell subset or site label, read with the paper, signifies: HIV-1 Nef peptide pool negative control/reference culture. The chain is encoded by TRBV4-1 joined to TRBJ2-3, with the D gene possibly TRBD1 or TRBD2, each one fitting 6 bases. The nucleotides read TGCGCCAGCAGCCAAGGAAGACTAGGCAGGGGCGTGAAAACAGATACGCAGTATTTT. Its protein is CASSQGRLGRGVKTDTQYF.